What follows are 20 T cell receptor beta chains derived from one specimen sequenced in a study of T cells in Graves' hyperthyroidism and ophthalmopathy. Using RNA transcripts as the source, TCR beta CDR3 regions were amplified. The TCR CDR3 was amplified in a first-round RT-PCR using the HTBI primer set. TCRdb reprocessed the multiplex PCR reads via MiXCR and lists one record per CDR3 protein. The sample yields under 400,000 distinct CDR3 sequences, 16% seen once. Input material: blood. These receptors originate from a man aged 25-40 years with Graves' hyperthyroidism.

This clonotype was picked up a small number of times. V gene TRBV4-1 combines with J gene TRBJ2-7; TRBD1 is a possible D gene (7 bases). Trimming shortened V by 1 base and J by 2 bases, and 12 bases separated the two germline ends. CDR3 size: 15 residues. The germline V gene has CDR1 MGHRA and CDR2 YSYEKL. CDR3 region: CASSQAEGATYEQYF. The CDR3 DNA sequence: TGCGCCAGCAGCCAAGCGGAGGGGGCGACCTACGAGCAGTACTTC.

This clonotype was picked up many times. The genes are TRBV3-1 and TRBJ1-4; TRBD1 aligns across 8 bases. Germline V gene lookup returns CDR1 LGHDT and CDR2 YNNKEL (reference sequence). The CDR3 has 16 amino acids. The V and J ends lost 4 bases and 2 bases, in that order; junction bases with no gene match: 6. The CDR3 DNA follows: TGTGCCAGCAGCCCAGGACAGGGAAGGACTAATGAAAAACTGTTTTTT. This encodes CASSPGQGRTNEKLFF. Supplemented by reference TRBV3-1 and TRBJ1-4, the full variable domain reads DTAVSQTPKYLVTQMGNDKSIKCEQNLGHDTMYWYKQDSKKFLKIMFSYNNKELIINETVPNRFSPKSPDKAHLNLHINSLELGDSAVYFCASSPGQGRTNEKLFFGSGTQLSVL.

This clonotype was observed a few times. CDR3 amino acids: CASRDPTANYGYTF. CDR3 sequence (DNA): TGCGCCAGCAGAGACCCTACGGCTAACTATGGCTACACCTTC. V gene TRBV5-1 combines with J gene TRBJ1-2, with D unclear. Between the trimmed V and J ends, which lost 5 bases and 0 bases, there was a span of 11 bases. This CDR3 spans 14 amino acids. The germline V gene has CDR1 SGHRS and CDR2 YFSETQ. Supplemented by reference TRBV5-1 and TRBJ1-2, the full variable domain reads KAGVTQTPRYLIKTRGQQVTLSCSPISGHRSVSWYQQTPGQGLQFLFEYFSETQRNKGNFPGRFSGRQFSNSRSEMNVSTLELGDSALYLCASRDPTANYGYTFGSGTRLTVV.

This clonotype was picked up many times. This CDR3 is CAWSVGSDEQFF. The CDR3 bases are TGTGCCTGGAGTGTCGGTAGCGATGAGCAGTTCTTC. This rearrangement joins TRBV30 to TRBJ2-1, with D possibly TRBD2 on 5 matching bases. The CDR3 runs to 12 residues. The germline V gene encodes CDR1 GTSNPN and CDR2 SVGIG (reference sequence). Trimming took 0 bases from V and 8 from J, leaving 8 bases between them.

The chain uses TRBV7-9 and TRBJ2-2, with a tentative D call TRBD1 (6 bases). CDR1 is SEHNR, CDR2 FQNEAQ, per germline (reference sequence). V lost 6 bases and J lost 5, with 16 bases in between. This CDR3 region has 15 residues. The CDR3 DNA reads TGTGCCAGCAGTTCGTACAGGGCGTGGACCGGGGAGCTGTTTTTT. Protein sequence: CASSSYRAWTGELFF.

The rearrangement uses TRBV6-1 and TRBJ2-1; D may be TRBD2 (6 bases). CDR1 MNHNS and CDR2 SASEGT come from the germline V gene. V dropped 10 bases and J dropped 2 bases, with 18 bases sitting between them. There are 15 residues in the CDR3. DNA of the CDR3: TGTGCCATCGCGGGGAGATTACTCGCCTACAATGAGCAGTTCTTC. It is translated as CAIAGRLLAYNEQFF.

Concerning this clonotype: A much bigger clone sits one base away, suggesting this may be a read error. This chain links TRBV12-5 with TRBJ1-2, with D tentatively TRBD1 (6 bases). The CDR3 runs 13 residues. Germline V gene lookup returns CDR1 LGHNT and CDR2 FRNRAP. CDR3 protein: CAALQGLNCGYTF. In nucleotides, the CDR3 is TGTGCTGCCCTCCAGGGGCTCAACTGTGGCTACACCTTC.

This clonotype was recorded many times. This chain connects TRBV4-1 to TRBJ2-3, with no clear D. Germline values: CDR1 MGHRA, CDR2 YSYEKL. The CDR3 is made up of 14 amino acids. V was trimmed by 1 base and J by 0 bases, leaving 5 bases between them. The CDR3: CASSQGQSTDTQYF. DNA for the CDR3: TGCGCCAGCAGCCAAGGGCAGAGCACAGATACGCAGTATTTT.

This clonotype was counted at least ten times. This rearrangement joins TRBV29-1 to TRBJ1-1; unclear D gene. The CDR3 sequence is 12 residues long. Per germline, CDR1 SQVTM and CDR2 ANQGSEA. The V gene lost 7 bases and the J gene lost 1 base, with 10 bases spanning the gap. The CDR3 reads CSAGSPNTEAFF. DNA for the CDR3: TGCAGCGCTGGGTCTCCGAACACTGAAGCTTTCTTT.

This clonotype was recorded at least ten times. The J gene is TRBJ1-4, the V gene TRBV2; TRBD1 matches 8 bases. The V gene end was trimmed by 6 bases and the J gene end by 8 bases; junction bases not matched to a gene: 8. The CDR3 has 14 residues. Germline V gene lookup returns CDR1 SNHLY and CDR2 FYNNEI. CDR3 sequence reads: CASSANRGEEKLFF. The CDR3 region has the DNA TGTGCCAGCAGCGCTAACAGGGGGGAGGAAAAACTGTTTTTT.

The chain couples TRBV9 to TRBJ2-1; D remains unclear. Germline CDR1 reads SGDLS; CDR2 reads YYNGEE. The CDR3 covers 15 residues. V was cut by 4 bases and J by 2 bases, with 13 bases left in between. The CDR3 DNA follows: TGTGCCAGCAGCCGATCGACCATACCCTACAATGAGCAGTTCTTC. Protein sequence: CASSRSTIPYNEQFF.

This chain connects TRBV6-1 to TRBJ2-3, with TRBD2 identical over 11 bases. The ends lost 5 bases at V and 4 bases at J; junction bases unmatched: 5. Germline V gives CDR1 MNHNS, CDR2 SASEGT. This CDR3 region has 15 residues. DNA for the CDR3: TGTGCCAGCAGTATAACTAGCGGGGGAGCAGATACGCAGTATTTT. Translating gives CASSITSGGADTQYF.

The rearrangement joins TRBV6-1 to TRBJ1-1; no firm D call. The V end lost 6 bases, the J end lost 9 bases, and 20 bases lay between the germline ends. Per the germline V gene, CDR1 is MNHNS and CDR2 is SASEGT. The CDR3 is 14 residues long. For the CDR3, the DNA is TGTGCCAGCAGCCAAGTTACTGGTGCATCCAAAGCTTTCTTT. This encodes CASSQVTGASKAFF.

The chain employs TRBV6-2 or TRBV6-3 and TRBJ2-1; D is uncertain. Trimming cost V 8 bases and J 0 bases, with 11 bases left between them. Germline V gene sequence: CDR1 MNHEY, CDR2 SVGEGT. The CDR3 is 14 residues long. The CDR3 sequence is CASLPGPSYNEQFF. The CDR3 DNA reads TGTGCCAGCCTCCCCGGGCCCTCCTACAATGAGCAGTTCTTC.

With respect to this clonotype: Being one base from a much bigger clone, this may be a read error. The chain uses TRBV20-1 and TRBJ2-1; 9 nucleotides align to TRBD2. This CDR3 spans 15 amino acids. Germline V gene data show CDR1 as DFQATT and CDR2 as SNEGSKA (reference sequence). The CDR3 DNA reads as TGCAGTGCCACCACCGGGGGACTAGCCTACAATGAGCGGTTCTTC. Translation gives CSATTGGLAYNERFF.

The rearrangement uses TRBV4-2 and TRBJ2-1, with D perhaps being TRBD1 or TRBD2 (5 bases each). The V gene lost 0 bases and the J gene lost 9 bases, with 6 bases spanning the gap. CDR3 length: 12 amino acids. Germline CDR1 and CDR2: LGHNA and YNFKEQ. CDR3 sequence: CASSQEGTEQFF. DNA of the CDR3: TGTGCCAGCAGCCAAGAAGGGACTGAGCAGTTCTTC.

The rearrangement uses TRBV10-3 and TRBJ2-2, with D unresolved. CDR3 size: 14 residues. V lost 6 bases and J 4 bases, leaving 12 bases between the germline ends. Germline V gives CDR1 ENHRY, CDR2 SYGVKD. CDR3: CAISPGTTTGELFF. The CDR3 DNA is TGTGCCATCAGCCCCGGCACCACCACCGGGGAGCTGTTTTTT.

CDR3 residues: CASSDGQGLEKLFF. CDR3 nucleotides: TGCGCCAGCAGCGACGGACAGGGTCTCGAAAAACTGTTTTTT. The chain uses TRBV5-1 and TRBJ1-4; 8 nucleotides match TRBD1. This CDR3 region has 14 residues. V shed 4 bases and J 8 bases; nucleotides not matched to a gene: 7. The V gene's germline CDR1 is SGHRS and CDR2 YFSETQ.

This clonotype came up a few times. The chain employs TRBV12-3 or TRBV12-4 and TRBJ1-5, with D uncertain. V lost 5 bases and J 7 bases, leaving 12 bases between the germline ends. The CDR3 is made up of 13 amino acids. CDR3 residues: CASSTEGDQPQHF. The CDR3 DNA sequence: TGTGCCAGCAGTACGGAGGGCGACCAGCCCCAGCATTTT.

The chain combines TRBV27 with TRBJ2-1; unclear D gene. V lost 1 base and J 10 bases, leaving 11 bases between the germline ends. CDR1 and CDR2 from the germline V gene are MNHEY and SMNVEV (reference sequence). The CDR3 covers 13 residues. CDR3 nucleotide sequence: TGTGCCAGCAGTTTATTAGTATCTGGCGAGCAGTTCTTC. Encoded protein: CASSLLVSGEQFF.